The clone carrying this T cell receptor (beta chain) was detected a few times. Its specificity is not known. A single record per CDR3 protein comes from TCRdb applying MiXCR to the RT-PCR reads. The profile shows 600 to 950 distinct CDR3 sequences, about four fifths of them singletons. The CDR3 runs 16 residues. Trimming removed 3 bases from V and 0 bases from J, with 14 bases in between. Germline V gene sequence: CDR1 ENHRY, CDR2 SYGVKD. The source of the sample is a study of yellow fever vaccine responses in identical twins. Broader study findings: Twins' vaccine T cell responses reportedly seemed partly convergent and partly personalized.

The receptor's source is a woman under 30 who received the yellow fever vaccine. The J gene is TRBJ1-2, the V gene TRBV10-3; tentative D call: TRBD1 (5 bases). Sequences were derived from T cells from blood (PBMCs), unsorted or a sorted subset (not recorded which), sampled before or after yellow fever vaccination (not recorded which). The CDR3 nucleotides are TGTGCCATCAGTGATGCTGGGACGGTAGCTAACTATGGCTACACCTTC. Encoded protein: CAISDAGTVANYGYTF.